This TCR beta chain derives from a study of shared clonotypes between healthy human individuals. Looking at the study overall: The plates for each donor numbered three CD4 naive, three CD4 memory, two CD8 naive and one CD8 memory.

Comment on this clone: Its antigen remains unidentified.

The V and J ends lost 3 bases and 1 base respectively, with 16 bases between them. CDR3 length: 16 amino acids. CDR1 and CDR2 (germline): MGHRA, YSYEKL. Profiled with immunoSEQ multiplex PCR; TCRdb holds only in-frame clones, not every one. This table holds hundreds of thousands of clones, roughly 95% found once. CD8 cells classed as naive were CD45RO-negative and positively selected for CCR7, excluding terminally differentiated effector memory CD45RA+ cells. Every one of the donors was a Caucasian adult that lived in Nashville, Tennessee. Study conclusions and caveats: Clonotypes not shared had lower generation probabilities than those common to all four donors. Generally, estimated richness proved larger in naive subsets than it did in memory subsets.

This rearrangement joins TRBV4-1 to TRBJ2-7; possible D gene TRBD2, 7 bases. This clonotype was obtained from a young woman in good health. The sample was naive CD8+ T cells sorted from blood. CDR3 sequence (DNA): TGCGCCAGCAGCCAGGGGGAGGGCAGGGGATCCTACGAGCAGTACTTC. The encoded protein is CASSQGEGRGSYEQYF.